This TCR beta chain was profiled in a study of blood T cell repertoires in COVID-19. At the level of the study: The samples span acute and convalescent COVID-19 from the United States, Italy and Spain. The analysed material was cDNA or gDNA that came from T cells, B-cell-depleted T cells, or PBMCs.

Authors' data handling: Reference gene primer amplification gave nucleated cell count estimates. Produced via immunoSEQ multiplex PCR; TCRdb's table is partial and in-frame only. V, J and clone size reflect that table, while D and trimming were determined from the DNA. The table records 200,000 to 300,000 clones, around 83% of them present only once. This clone was counted between two and nine times. The sequencing sample was made of peripheral blood. This TCR was recovered from an elderly woman with acute or convalescent COVID-19.

The CDR3 reads CASSTSPGIYEQYF. CDR3 nucleotide sequence: TGTGCCAGCAGCACCTCCCCAGGAATCTACGAGCAGTACTTC. The V gene is TRBV7-9, the J gene TRBJ2-7, with no clear D. Germline V CDR1 and CDR2: SEHNR, FQNEAQ (reference sequence). The CDR3 contains 14 residues. The V end was cut by 5 bases, the J end by 3 bases, with 14 bases between.